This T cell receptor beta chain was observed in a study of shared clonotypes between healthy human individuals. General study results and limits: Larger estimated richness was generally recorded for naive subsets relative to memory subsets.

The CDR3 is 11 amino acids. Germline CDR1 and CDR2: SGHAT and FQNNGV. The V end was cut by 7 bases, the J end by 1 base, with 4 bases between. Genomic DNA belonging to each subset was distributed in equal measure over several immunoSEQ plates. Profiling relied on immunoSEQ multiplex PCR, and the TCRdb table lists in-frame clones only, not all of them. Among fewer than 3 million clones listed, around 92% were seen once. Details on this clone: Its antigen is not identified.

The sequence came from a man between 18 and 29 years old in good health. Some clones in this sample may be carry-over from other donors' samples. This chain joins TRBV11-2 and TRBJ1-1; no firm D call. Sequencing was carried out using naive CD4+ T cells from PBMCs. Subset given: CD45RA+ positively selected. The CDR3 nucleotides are TGTGCCAGCATCCAGAACACTGAAGCTTTCTTT. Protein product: CASIQNTEAFF.